These T cell receptor beta chains were read from a single sample in a study of blood T cell repertoires in COVID-19. The data were produced by immunoSEQ multiplex PCR, yet TCRdb's version contains in-frame clones alone and is incomplete. The sample includes 100,000 to 150,000 clones, around 81% of them seen just once. Sequenced sample: peripheral blood. These receptors were obtained from a woman between 50 and 59 years old with acute or convalescent COVID-19. CDR3s include the opening cysteine and the closing phenylalanine or tryptophan. Each record gives: V gene, J gene, D gene, clone size, CDR3 DNA, CDR3 protein. A D gene is named only where the DNA matches it firmly. Clone size is shown for a subset of rows, as once, few, many or a class of expanded clone.

TRBV7-9	TRBJ2-6	TRBD1	once	TGTGCCAGCAGCTTAACCGGGACAGCGACTTCCTCTGGGGCCAACGTCCTGACTTTC	CASSLTGTATSSGANVLTF
TRBV19	TRBJ1-6	TRBD1	NA	TGTGCCAGTACCCCCGACAGGGCCCTTTCACCCCTCCACTTT	CASTPDRALSPLHF
TRBV5-5	TRBJ2-3	TRBD2	NA	TGTGCCAGCAGCAGACTCTTAGGGACTAGCGGCACAGATACGCAGTATTTT	CASSRLLGTSGTDTQYF
TRBV19	TRBJ1-5	NA	NA	TGTGCCACCCTCCACCGCTGGGCAGGAAGCAATCAGCCCCAGCATTTT	CATLHRWAGSNQPQHF
TRBV2	TRBJ2-3	TRBD1	few	TGTGCCAGCAGGGACAGGGGGGGCACAGATACGCAGTATTTT	CASRDRGGTDTQYF
TRBV15	TRBJ1-5	NA	NA	TGTGCCACCAGAACCCGGGCAGGGGGCAATCAGCCCCAGCATTTT	CATRTRAGGNQPQHF
TRBV28	TRBJ2-7	TRBD2	NA	TGTGCCAGCAGTTTCTCTAGCGGCAAGTACGAGCAGTACTTC	CASSFSSGKYEQYF
TRBV27	TRBJ1-4	NA	NA	TGTGCCAGCAGTTTATTCGTTGGCGAAAAACTGTTTTTT	CASSLFVGEKLFF
TRBV6-1	TRBJ1-1	NA	few	TGTGCCAGCAGTGAATCAGGAGGGAACACTGAAGCTTTCTTT	CASSESGGNTEAFF
TRBV11-2	TRBJ1-1	NA	NA	TGTGCCAGCAGCTTAGCGGCCGAATCAGGCACTGAAGCTTTCTTT	CASSLAAESGTEAFF
TRBV6-5	TRBJ2-5	TRBD1	NA	TGTGCCAGCAGTTATAATGGGTACAGGGGGCCAGAGACCCAGTACTTC	CASSYNGYRGPETQYF